The 2 T cell receptor beta chains reported below all come from one sample, sequenced in a study of T cells in Graves' hyperthyroidism and ophthalmopathy. RNA transcripts served as the template for amplifying TCR beta CDR3 regions. An initial round of RT-PCR targeting the TCR CDR3 relied on the HTBI primer set. TCRdb used MiXCR to reprocess the multiplex PCR reads, holding one entry per CDR3 protein. The sample records approximately 520,000 distinct CDR3 sequences, roughly a quarter being singletons. Sequenced material: blood. The receptors originated from a woman in her twenties or thirties with Graves' ophthalmopathy.

V usage is TRBV6-5 and J usage is TRBJ2-5, with a possible D match to TRBD1 (5 bases). There are 13 residues in the CDR3. Deletions cut 2 bases from V and 5 bases from J, with 9 bases between. Germline-derived CDR1 and CDR2 are MNHEY and SVGAGI. CDR3 DNA: TGTGCCAGCAGTTACGCCAGGGCGGAGACCCAGTACTTC. Translation gives CASSYARAETQYF.

With regard to this clonotype: Relative to the germline gene, one junction end is altered; a read error may explain this. This chain links TRBV24-1 with TRBJ2-7; TRBD1 is a possible D gene (7 bases). The length of the CDR3 is 15 residues. Germline V gene data show CDR1 as KGHDR and CDR2 as SFDVKD. CDR3 DNA: TGTGCCACGAGTGATACGCGGGGACAGTACTACGAGCAGTACTTC. It is translated as CATSDTRGQYYEQYF.